The 3 T cell receptor beta chains listed next were all sequenced from one sample in a study of shared clonotypes between healthy human individuals. Here immunoSEQ multiplex PCR was the method, and the copy in TCRdb shows in-frame clones only, minus some. The data contain 2 million or so clones, about 94% of them singletons. Naivety among CD8 cells was defined by CD45RO negativity and positive CCR7 selection, thereby excluding terminally differentiated effector memory CD45RA+ cells. Sequences were obtained from naive CD8+ T cells sorted from blood. The receptors stem from a man between 18 and 29 years old in good health.

The chain recombines TRBV4-1 with TRBJ2-5; no clear D. V dropped 4 bases and J dropped 5 bases, with 20 bases sitting between them. This CDR3 is built from 16 residues. CDR1 is MGHRA and CDR2 is YSYEKL in the germline V gene. The CDR3, as DNA: TGCGCCAGCAGCCCGCTAGGAACTCAACCTGAGGAGACCCAGTACTTC. Amino acids: CASSPLGTQPEETQYF.

CDR3 sequence reads: CASSTRSSSGQFF. The CDR3 DNA sequence: TGTGCCAGTAGTACCAGATCTAGTAGCGGGCAGTTCTTC. The V and J genes are TRBV19 and TRBJ2-1, with D perhaps TRBD2 (6 bases). Per germline, CDR1 LNHDA and CDR2 SQIVND (reference sequence). This CDR3 region has 13 residues. With 4 bases removed from V and 12 bases from J, the gap between germline ends came to 16 bases. Full variable domain (rest looked up from reference TRBV19 and TRBJ2-1): DGGITQSPKYLFRKEGQNVTLSCEQNLNHDAMYWYRQDPGQGLRLIYYSQIVNDFQKGDIAEGYSVSREKKESFPLTVTSAQKNPTAFYLCASSTRSSSGQFFGPGTRLTVL.

Notes on this clone: Other DNA sequences of this sample code for an identical CDR3. The V gene is TRBV4-3, the J gene TRBJ2-7; TRBD1 matches at 10 bases. J lost 2 bases, V lost 4 bases, and 2 bases had no gene match. The CDR3 is made up of 14 amino acids. Germline V gene sequence: CDR1 LGHNA, CDR2 YSLEER. The CDR3 reads CASSLGQGPYEQYF. The CDR3 nucleotides are TGCGCCAGCAGCCTGGGACAGGGGCCCTACGAGCAGTACTTC.